This TCR beta chain was identified during a study of T cell responses to AZD1222 COVID-19 vaccine. Study results and limitations: Just a handful of people given AZD1222 tested seropositive at baseline. Clonal diversity may have been underestimated, and the donors were mostly white British, with more females than males. Reports say nearly half of spike-specific TCRs go after unmutated variant regions.

Trimming took off 2 bases at V and 4 bases at J, with 8 bases between the two ends. The CDR3 totals 13 residues. CDR1 SGHTA and CDR2 FQGTGA come from the germline V gene. Libraries were prepared by immunoSEQ multiplex PCR; TCRdb keeps only in-frame clonotypes and omits some of them. The sample consists of around 130,000 clones, about nine tenths of them appearing once. Second doses at about 4 or about 12 weeks were pooled. As regards this clone: What it binds is unknown.

The V call is TRBV7-3, the J call TRBJ2-5; D gene ambiguous. The sample was peripheral blood, taken 28 days after the second AZD1222 dose. The TCR sequence derives from an adult who received the AZD1222 COVID-19 vaccine. The DNA for the CDR3 is TGTGCCAGCAGCTTAGGAACAAGAGAGACCCAGTACTTC. Translating it yields CASSLGTRETQYF.